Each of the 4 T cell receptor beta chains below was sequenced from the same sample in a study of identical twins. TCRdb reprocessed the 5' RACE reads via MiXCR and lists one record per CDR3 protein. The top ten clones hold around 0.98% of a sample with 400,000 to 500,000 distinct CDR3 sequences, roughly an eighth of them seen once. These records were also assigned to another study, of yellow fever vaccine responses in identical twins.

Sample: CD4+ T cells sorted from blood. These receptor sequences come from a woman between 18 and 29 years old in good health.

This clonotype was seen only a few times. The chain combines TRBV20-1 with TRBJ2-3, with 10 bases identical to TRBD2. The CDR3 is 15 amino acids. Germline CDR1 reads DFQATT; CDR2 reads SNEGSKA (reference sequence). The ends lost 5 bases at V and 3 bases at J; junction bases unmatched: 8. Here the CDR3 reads CSAQEAGGPTDTQYF. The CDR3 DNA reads TGCAGTGCTCAAGAAGCGGGGGGGCCTACAGATACGCAGTATTTT.

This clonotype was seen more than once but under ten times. CDR3 loop: CSARPGTSERRTYNEQFF. DNA for the CDR3: TGCAGTGCGCGCCCCGGGACTAGCGAGAGGAGAACCTACAATGAGCAGTTCTTC. This chain links TRBV20-1 with TRBJ2-1; 10 bases are shared with TRBD2. Trimming cost V 6 bases and J 2 bases; bases outside gene matches: 16. CDR3 size: 18 residues. Germline assignment: CDR1 DFQATT and CDR2 SNEGSKA (reference sequence).

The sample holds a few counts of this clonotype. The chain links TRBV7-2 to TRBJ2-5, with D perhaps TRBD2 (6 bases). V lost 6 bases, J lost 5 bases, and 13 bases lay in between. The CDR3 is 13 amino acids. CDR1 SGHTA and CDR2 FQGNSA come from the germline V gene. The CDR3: CASRRREAETQYF. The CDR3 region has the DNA TGTGCCAGCAGACGCAGGGAGGCGGAGACCCAGTACTTC.

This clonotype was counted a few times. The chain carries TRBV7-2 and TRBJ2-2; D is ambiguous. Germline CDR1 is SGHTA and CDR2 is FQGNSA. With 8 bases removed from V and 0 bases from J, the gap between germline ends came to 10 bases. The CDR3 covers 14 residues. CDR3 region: CASCRIANTGELFF. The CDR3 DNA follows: TGTGCCAGCTGCAGGATAGCGAACACCGGGGAGCTGTTTTTT.